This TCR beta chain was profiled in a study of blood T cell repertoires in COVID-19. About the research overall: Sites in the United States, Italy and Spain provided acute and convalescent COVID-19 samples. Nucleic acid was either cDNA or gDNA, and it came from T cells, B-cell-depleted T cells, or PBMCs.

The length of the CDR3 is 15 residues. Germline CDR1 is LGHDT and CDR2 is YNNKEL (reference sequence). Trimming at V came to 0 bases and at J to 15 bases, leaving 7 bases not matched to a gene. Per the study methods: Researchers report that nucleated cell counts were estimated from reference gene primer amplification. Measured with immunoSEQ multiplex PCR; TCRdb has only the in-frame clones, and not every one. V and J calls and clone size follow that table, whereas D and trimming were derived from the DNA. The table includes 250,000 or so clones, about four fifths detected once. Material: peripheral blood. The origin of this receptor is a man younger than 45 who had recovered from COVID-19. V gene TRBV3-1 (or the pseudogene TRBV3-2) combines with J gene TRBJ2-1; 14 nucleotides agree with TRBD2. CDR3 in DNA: TGTGCCAGCAGCCAAGAAGGGACTAGCGGGGGCCGGGGGTTCTTC. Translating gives CASSQEGTSGGRGFF.